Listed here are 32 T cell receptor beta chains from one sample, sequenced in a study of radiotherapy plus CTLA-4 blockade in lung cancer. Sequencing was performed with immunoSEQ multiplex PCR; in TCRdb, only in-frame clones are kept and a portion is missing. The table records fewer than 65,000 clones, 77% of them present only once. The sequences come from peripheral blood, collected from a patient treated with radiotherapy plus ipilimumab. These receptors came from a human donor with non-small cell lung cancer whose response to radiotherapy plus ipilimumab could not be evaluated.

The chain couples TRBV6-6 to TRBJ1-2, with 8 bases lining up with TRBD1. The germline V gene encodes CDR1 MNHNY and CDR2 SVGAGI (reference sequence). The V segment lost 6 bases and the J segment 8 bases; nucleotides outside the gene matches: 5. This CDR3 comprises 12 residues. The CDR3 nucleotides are TGTGCCAGCAGATCAGGGGGCTGGGGCTACACCTTC. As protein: CASRSGGWGYTF.

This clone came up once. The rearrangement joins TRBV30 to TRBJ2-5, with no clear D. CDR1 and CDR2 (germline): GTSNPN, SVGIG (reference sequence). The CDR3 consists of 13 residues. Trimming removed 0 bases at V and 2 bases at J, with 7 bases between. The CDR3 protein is CAWSVFRQETQYF. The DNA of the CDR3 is TGTGCCTGGAGTGTTTTTAGACAAGAGACCCAGTACTTC.

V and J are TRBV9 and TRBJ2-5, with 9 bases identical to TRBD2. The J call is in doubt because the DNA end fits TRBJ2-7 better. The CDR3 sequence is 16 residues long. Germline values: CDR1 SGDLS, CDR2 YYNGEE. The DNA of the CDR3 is TGTGCCAGCAGCGCTTGGGGCGGGAGGGGTCCCGACGAGCAGTACTTC. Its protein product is CASSAWGGRGPDEQYF.

The CDR3 sequence: CAWNPPGHVETQYF. DNA for the CDR3: TGTGCCTGGAACCCGCCAGGGCATGTAGAGACCCAGTACTTC. This chain links TRBV30 with TRBJ2-5; D perhaps matches TRBD1 (5 bases). CDR1 and CDR2 (germline): GTSNPN, SVGIG (reference sequence). The ends were cut back, 4 bases at V and 4 bases at J, with 16 bases in the middle. The CDR3 is 14 amino acids.

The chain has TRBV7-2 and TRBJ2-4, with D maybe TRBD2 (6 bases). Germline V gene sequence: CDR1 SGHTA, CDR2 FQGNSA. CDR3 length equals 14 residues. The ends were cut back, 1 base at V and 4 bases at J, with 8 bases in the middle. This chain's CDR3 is CASSLGRGKNIQYF. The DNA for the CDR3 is TGTGCCAGCAGCTTAGGTCGGGGGAAAAACATTCAGTACTTC.

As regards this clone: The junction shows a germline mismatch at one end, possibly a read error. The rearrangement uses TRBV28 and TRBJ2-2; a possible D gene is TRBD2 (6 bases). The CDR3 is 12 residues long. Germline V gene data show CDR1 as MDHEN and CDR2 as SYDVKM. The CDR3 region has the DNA TGTGCCAGCAGGTGGACGACGGGGGTGCTGTTTTTT. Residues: CASRWTTGVLFF.

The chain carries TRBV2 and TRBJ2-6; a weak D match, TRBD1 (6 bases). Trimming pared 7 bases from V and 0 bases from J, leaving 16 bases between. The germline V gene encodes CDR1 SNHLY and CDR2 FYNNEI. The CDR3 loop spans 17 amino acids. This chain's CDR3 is CASNKDSISSGANVLTF. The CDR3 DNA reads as TGTGCCAGCAATAAGGACAGTATAAGCTCTGGGGCCAACGTCCTGACTTTC.

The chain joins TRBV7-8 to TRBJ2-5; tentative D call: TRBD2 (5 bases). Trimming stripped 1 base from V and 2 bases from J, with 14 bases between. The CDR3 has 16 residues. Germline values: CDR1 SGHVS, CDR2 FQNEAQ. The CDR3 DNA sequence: TGTGCCAGCAGCTTAGGTCCGGGAATAGGGCAAGAGACCCAGTACTTC. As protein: CASSLGPGIGQETQYF.

CDR3 amino acids: CASSWLGGVGEQYF. In nucleotides, the CDR3 is TGTGCCAGCAGTTGGTTGGGAGGGGTGGGCGAGCAGTACTTC. The rearrangement links TRBV27 to TRBJ2-7; 7 bases are a match to TRBD2. The CDR3 sequence is 14 residues long. The germline CDR1 and CDR2 sequences are MNHEY and SMNVEV (reference sequence). The J segment lost 6 bases and the V segment lost 4 bases, leaving 9 bases of the junction unmatched.

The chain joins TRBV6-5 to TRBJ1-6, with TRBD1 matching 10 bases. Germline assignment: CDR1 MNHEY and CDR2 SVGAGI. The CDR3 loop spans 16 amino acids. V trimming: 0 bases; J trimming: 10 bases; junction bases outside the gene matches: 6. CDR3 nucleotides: TGTGCCAGCAGTTACTCGAATCCGGGACAGGGGTCACCCCTCCACTTT. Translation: CASSYSNPGQGSPLHF.

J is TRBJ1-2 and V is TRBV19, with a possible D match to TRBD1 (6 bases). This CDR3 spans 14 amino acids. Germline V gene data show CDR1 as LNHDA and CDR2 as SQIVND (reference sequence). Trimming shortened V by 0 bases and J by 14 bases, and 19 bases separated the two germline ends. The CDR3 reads CASSIEGTPGAGTF. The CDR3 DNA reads TGTGCCAGTAGTATAGAGGGCACACCAGGGGCAGGAACCTTC.

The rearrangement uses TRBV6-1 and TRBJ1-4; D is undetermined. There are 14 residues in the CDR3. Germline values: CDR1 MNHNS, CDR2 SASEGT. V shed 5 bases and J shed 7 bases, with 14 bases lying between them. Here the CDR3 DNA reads TGTGCCAGCAGTCCTCGTTTGGCAGGTGAAAAACTGTTTTTT. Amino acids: CASSPRLAGEKLFF.

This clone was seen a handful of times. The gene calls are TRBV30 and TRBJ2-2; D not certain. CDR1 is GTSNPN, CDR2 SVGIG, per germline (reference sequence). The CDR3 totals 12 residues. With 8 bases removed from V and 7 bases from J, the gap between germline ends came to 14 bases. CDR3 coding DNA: TGTGCCGGGTTTGGGCTCGGCGGGGAGCTGTTTTTT. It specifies CAGFGLGGELFF.

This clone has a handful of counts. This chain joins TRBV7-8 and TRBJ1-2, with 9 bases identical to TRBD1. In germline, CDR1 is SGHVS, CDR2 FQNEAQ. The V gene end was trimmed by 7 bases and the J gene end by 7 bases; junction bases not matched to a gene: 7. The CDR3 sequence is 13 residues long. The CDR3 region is CASTPDRGGGYTF. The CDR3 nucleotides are TGTGCCAGCACCCCGGACAGGGGAGGTGGCTACACCTTC.

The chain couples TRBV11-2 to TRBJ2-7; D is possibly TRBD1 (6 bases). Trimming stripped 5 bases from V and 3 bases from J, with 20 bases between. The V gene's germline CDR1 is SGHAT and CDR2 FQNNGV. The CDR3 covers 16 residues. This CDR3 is CASSEAPRGEGYEQYF. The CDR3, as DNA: TGTGCCAGCAGCGAAGCTCCCAGGGGAGAGGGCTACGAGCAGTACTTC.

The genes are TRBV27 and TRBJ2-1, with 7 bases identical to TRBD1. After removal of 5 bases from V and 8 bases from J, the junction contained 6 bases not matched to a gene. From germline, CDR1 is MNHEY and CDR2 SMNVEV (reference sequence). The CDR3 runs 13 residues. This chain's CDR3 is CASSRNDRDEQFF. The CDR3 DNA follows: TGTGCCAGCAGTCGGAATGACAGGGATGAGCAGTTCTTC.

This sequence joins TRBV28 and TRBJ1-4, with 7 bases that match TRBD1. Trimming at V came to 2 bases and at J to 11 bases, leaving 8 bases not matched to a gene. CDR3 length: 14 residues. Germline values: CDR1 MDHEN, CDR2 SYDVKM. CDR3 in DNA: TGTGCCAGCAGTTTAGGGGCAGGGGGTGGGAAACTGTTTTTT. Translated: CASSLGAGGGKLFF. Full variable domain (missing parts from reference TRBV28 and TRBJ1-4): DVKVTQSSRYLVKRTGEKVFLECVQDMDHENMFWYRQDPGLGLRLIYFSYDVKMKEKGDIPEGYSVSREKKERFSLILESASTNQTSMYLCASSLGAGGGKLFFGSGTQLSVL.

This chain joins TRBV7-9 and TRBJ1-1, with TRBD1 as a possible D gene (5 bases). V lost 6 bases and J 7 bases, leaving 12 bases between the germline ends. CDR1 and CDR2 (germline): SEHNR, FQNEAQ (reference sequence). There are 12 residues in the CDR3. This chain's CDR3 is CASSPPGIEAFF. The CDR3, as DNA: TGTGCCAGCAGTCCCCCAGGGATTGAAGCTTTCTTT.

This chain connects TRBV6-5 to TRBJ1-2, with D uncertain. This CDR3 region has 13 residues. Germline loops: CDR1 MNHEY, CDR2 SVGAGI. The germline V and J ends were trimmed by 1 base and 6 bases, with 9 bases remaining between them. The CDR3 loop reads CASSYFGGNGYTF. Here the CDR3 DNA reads TGTGCCAGCAGTTACTTTGGAGGGAATGGCTACACCTTC.

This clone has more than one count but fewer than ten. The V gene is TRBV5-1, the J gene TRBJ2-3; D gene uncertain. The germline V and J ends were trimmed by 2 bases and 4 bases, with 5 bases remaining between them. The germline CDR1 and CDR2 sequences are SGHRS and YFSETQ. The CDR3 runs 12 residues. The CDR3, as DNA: TGCGCCAGCAGCTTCGAGGCAGATACGCAGTATTTT. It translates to CASSFEADTQYF.

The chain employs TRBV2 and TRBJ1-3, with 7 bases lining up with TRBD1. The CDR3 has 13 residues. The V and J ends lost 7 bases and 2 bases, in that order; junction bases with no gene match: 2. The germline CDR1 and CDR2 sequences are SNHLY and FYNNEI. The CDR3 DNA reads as TGTGCCAGCAAGGGACAGCCTGGAAACACCATATATTTT. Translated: CASKGQPGNTIYF.

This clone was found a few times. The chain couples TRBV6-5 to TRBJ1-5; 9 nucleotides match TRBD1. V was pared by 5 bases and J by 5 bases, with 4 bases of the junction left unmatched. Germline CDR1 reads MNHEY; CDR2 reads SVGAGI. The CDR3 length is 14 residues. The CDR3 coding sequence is TGTGCCAGCAGTACCGACAGGGGGTATCAGCCCCAGCATTTT. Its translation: CASSTDRGYQPQHF.

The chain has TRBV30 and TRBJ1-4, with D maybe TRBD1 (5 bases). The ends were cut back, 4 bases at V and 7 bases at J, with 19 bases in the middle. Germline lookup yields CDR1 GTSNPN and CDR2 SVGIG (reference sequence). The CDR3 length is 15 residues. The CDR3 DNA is TGTGCCTGGAACGGCAAGGGGATAATCGGTGAAAAACTGTTTTTT. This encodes CAWNGKGIIGEKLFF.

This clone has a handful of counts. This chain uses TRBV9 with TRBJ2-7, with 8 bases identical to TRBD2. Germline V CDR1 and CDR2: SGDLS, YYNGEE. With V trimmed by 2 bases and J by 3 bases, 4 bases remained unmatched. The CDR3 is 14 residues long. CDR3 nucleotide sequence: TGTGCCAGCAGCGTCGAGCGGGAGAGCTACGAGCAGTACTTC. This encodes CASSVERESYEQYF.

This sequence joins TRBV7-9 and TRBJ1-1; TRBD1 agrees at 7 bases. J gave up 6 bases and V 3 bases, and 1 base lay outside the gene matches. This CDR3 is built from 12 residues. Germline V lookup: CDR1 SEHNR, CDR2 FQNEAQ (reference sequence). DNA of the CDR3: TGTGCCAGCAGCTTTCAGGGGGCTGAAGCTTTCTTT. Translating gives CASSFQGAEAFF.

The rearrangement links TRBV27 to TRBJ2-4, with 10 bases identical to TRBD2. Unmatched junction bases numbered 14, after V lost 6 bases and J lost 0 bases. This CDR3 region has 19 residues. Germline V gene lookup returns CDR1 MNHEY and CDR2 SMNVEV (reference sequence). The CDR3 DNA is TGTGCCAGCAGAAAACCTCAGACTAGCGGGTTCTTAGCCAAAAACATTCAGTACTTC. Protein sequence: CASRKPQTSGFLAKNIQYF.

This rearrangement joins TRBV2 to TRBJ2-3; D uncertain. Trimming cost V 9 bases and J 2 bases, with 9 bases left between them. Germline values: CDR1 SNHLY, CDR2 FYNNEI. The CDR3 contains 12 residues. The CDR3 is CARKELTDTQYF. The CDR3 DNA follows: TGTGCCAGGAAGGAGCTCACAGATACGCAGTATTTT.

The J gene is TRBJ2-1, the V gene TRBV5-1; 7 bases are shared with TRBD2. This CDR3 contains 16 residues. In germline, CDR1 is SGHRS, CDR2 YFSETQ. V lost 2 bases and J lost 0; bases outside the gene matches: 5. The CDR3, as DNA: TGCGCCAGCAGCTTCCTCGGGGGGTTCTCCTACAATGAGCAGTTCTTC. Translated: CASSFLGGFSYNEQFF. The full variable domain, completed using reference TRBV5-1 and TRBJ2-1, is KAGVTQTPRYLIKTRGQQVTLSCSPISGHRSVSWYQQTPGQGLQFLFEYFSETQRNKGNFPGRFSGRQFSNSRSEMNVSTLELGDSALYLCASSFLGGFSYNEQFFGPGTRLTVL.

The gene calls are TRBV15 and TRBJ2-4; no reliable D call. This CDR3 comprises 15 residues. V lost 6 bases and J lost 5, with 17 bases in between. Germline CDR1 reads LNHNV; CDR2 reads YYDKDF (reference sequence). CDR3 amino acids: CATRPIPSAENIQYF. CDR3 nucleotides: TGTGCCACCAGACCGATCCCAAGTGCGGAAAACATTCAGTACTTC.

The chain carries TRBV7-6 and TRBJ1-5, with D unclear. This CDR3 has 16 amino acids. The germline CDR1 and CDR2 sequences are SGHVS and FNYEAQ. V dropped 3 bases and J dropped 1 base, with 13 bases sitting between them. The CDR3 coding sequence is TGTGCCAGCAGCTTGACCCCGGGATTCAGCAATCAGCCCCAGCATTTT. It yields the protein CASSLTPGFSNQPQHF.

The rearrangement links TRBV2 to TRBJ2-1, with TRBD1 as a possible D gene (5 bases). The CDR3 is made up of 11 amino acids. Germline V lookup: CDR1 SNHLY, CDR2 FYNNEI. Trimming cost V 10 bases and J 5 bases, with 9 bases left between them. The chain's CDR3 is CAIKQDNEQFF. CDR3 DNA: TGTGCCATCAAACAGGACAATGAGCAGTTCTTC.

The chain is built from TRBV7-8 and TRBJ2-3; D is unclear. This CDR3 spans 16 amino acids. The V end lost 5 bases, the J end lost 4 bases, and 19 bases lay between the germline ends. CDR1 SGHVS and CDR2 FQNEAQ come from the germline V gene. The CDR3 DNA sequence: TGTGCCAGCAGCCCCACGACTCCCCTTCGTCCAGATACGCAGTATTTT. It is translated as CASSPTTPLRPDTQYF.